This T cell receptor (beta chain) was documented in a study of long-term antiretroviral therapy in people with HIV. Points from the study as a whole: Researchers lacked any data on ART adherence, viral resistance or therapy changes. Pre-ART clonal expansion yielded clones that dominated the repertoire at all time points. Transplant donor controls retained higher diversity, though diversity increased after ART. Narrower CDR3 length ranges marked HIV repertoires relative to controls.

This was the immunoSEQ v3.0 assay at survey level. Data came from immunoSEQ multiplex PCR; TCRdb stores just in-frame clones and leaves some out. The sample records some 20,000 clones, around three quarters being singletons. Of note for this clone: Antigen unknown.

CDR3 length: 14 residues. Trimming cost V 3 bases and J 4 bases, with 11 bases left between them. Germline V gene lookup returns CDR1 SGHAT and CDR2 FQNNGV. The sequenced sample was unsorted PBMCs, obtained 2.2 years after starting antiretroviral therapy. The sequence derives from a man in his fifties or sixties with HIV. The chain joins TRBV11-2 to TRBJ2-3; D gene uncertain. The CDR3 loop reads CASSLFTLADTQYF. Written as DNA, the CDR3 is TGTGCCAGCAGCTTGTTTACGTTGGCAGATACGCAGTATTTT.